This TCR beta chain comes out of a study of molecular identifiers for immune sequencing clone quantification. The CDR3 runs 14 residues. The V gene's germline CDR1 is GTSNPN and CDR2 SVGIG (reference sequence). V dropped 0 bases and J dropped 0 bases, with 7 bases sitting between them. This clonotype was seen ten or more times. As yet, its antigen is unknown. General observations from the study: Researchers reportedly could pick up spiked Jurkat TCR RNA from one cell mixed into over 900,000 naive cells.

Generation of bulk TCR libraries relied on previously described methods and listed TCR primers. TCRdb redid the calling of the PCR reads with MiXCR, one entry per CDR3 protein. The table lists approximately 59,000 distinct CDR3 sequences, less than 20% of them singletons. Sorting captured naive CD8 T cells as CD8+CD4-CCR7+CD45RA+. The chain carries TRBV30 and TRBJ2-3; unclear D gene. This receptor was identified in a human donor in good health. Some libraries in this study had Jurkat cell RNA spiked in. Material for sequencing was naive CD8+ T cells from blood, with Jurkat cell RNA spiked in. As to subset: FACS-sorted CD8+CD4-CCR7+CD45RA+ naive T cells. Here the CDR3 reads CAWSVATSTDTQYF. DNA for the CDR3: TGTGCCTGGAGTGTCGCGACTAGCACAGATACGCAGTATTTT.